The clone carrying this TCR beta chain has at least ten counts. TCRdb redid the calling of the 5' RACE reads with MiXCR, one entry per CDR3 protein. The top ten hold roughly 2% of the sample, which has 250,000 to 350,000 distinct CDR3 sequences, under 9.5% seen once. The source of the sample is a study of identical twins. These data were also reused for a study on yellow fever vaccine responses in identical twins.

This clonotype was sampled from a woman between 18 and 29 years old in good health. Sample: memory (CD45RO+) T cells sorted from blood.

The CDR3 coding sequence is TGCGCCAGCAGCCAAGCCTCAGGGGGAGGGCTCTATGGCTACACCTTC. Amino acid sequence: CASSQASGGGLYGYTF. The V and J genes are TRBV4-1 and TRBJ1-2; 7 bases are shared with TRBD1. Germline-derived CDR1 and CDR2 are MGHRA and YSYEKL. V lost 1 base and J lost 4; bases outside the gene matches: 9. The CDR3 has 16 amino acids.